This T cell receptor beta chain was recorded in a study of T cell repertoires in cytomegalovirus infection. MiXCR, applied by TCRdb to the reads, yields one record per CDR3 protein. In the table there are approximately 260,000 distinct CDR3 sequences, less than 25% of which are singletons. As for this clonotype: Its antigen is as yet unknown.

The V end lost 1 base, the J end lost 5 bases, and 10 bases lay between the germline ends. Looked up from germline, CDR1 is SGHAT and CDR2 is FQNNGV. This CDR3 comprises 14 residues. The sample was cultured PBMCs, taken from culture after CMV antigen stimulation. The chain is built from TRBV11-2 and TRBJ2-3; D unresolved. This clonotype was sampled from a human donor in good health (CMV status not recorded). Some clones in this sample may be carry-over from other donors' samples. The CDR3, as DNA: TGTGCCAGCAGCTTAGGTACACTGAAAGATACGCAGTATTTT. Protein sequence: CASSLGTLKDTQYF.